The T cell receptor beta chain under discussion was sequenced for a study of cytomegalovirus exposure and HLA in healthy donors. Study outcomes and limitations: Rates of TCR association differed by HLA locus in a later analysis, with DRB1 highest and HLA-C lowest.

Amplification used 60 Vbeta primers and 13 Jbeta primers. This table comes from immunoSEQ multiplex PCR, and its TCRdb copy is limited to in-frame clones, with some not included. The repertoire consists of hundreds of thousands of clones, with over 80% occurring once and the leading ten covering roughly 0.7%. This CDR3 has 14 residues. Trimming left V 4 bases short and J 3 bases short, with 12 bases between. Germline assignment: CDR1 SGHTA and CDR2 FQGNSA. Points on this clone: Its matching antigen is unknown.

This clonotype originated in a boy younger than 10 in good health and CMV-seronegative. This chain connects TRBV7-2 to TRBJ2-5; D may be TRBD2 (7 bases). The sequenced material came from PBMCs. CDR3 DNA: TGTGCCAGCAGCTCCGAGGGGGGGGAAGAGACCCAGTACTTC. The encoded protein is CASSSEGGEETQYF. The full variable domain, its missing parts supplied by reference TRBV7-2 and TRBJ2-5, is GAGVSQSPSNKVTEKGKDVELRCDPISGHTALYWYRQSLGQGLEFLIYFQGNSAPDKSGLPSDRFSAERTGGSVSTLTIQRTQQEDSAVYLCASSSEGGEETQYFGPGTRLLVL.